These T cell receptor beta chains were read from a single sample in a study of T cells expressing NK-cell markers. TCRdb re-called the 5' RACE reads; one entry per CDR3 protein, DNA not given. The listing records 300,000 to 500,000 distinct CDR3 sequences. Input material: blood T cells: a sorted CD56 or NKG2C T cell subset, CD4+ or CD8+ T cells, or bulk PBMC T cells (not recorded which). These receptors were obtained from a woman in her forties or fifties in good health. The CDR3 runs from the conserved cysteine through the conserved F or W. The order of the fields is V gene, J gene, CDR3 protein.

V: TRBV12-3/TRBV12-4
J: TRBJ2-6
CDR3: CASSWHRGHRVLTF

V: TRBV29-1
J: TRBJ2-1
CDR3: CSVESAGTSGTYNEQFF

V: TRBV6-6
J: TRBJ2-5
CDR3: CASSSDLAGGKETQYF

V: TRBV10-2
J: TRBJ2-1
CDR3: CASSESKGNEQFF

V: TRBV27
J: TRBJ1-4
CDR3: CASSPWTADATNEKLFF

V: TRBV4-1
J: TRBJ2-7
CDR3: CASSQDRTSGQRNEQYF

V: TRBV7-9
J: TRBJ2-4
CDR3: CASSLVAGVQYF

V: TRBV10-3
J: TRBJ1-5
CDR3: CATGRDYSNQPQHF

V: TRBV4-1
J: TRBJ2-7
CDR3: CASSQTSGNYEQYF

V: TRBV12-3/TRBV12-4
J: TRBJ2-1
CDR3: CASSLESLEQFF

V: TRBV20-1
J: TRBJ2-2
CDR3: CSASRDTSTGELFF

V: TRBV7-8
J: TRBJ1-4
CDR3: CASSLGMGRGLFF

V: TRBV20-1
J: TRBJ2-7
CDR3: CSARAPGRGTYEQYF

V: TRBV5-5
J: TRBJ2-3
CDR3: CASSSTLRETDTQYF

V: TRBV3-1
J: TRBJ1-2
CDR3: CASSRGRGPYGYTF

V: TRBV6-5
J: TRBJ2-2
CDR3: CASSLGQGVYPGELFF

V: TRBV5-4
J: TRBJ2-6
CDR3: CASSPDRAGANVLTF

V: TRBV24-1
J: TRBJ2-3
CDR3: CATSEVAGDTQYF

V: TRBV10-2
J: TRBJ1-2
CDR3: CASSGPGTGDYGYTF

V: TRBV6-5
J: TRBJ2-5
CDR3: CASSYSVVRETQYF

V: TRBV3-1
J: TRBJ2-2
CDR3: CASSPVGSTGELFF

V: TRBV15
J: TRBJ2-1
CDR3: CATSRLLNEQFF

V: TRBV20-1
J: TRBJ1-1
CDR3: CSADDIGYTEAFF

V: TRBV12-3/TRBV12-4
J: TRBJ2-7
CDR3: CASSLAVGPYEQYF

V: TRBV5-1
J: TRBJ2-7
CDR3: CASSFGYEQYF

V: TRBV6-4
J: TRBJ2-2
CDR3: CASSPGVGNTGELFF

V: TRBV20-1
J: TRBJ2-3
CDR3: CSAHNMDSNTQYF

V: TRBV27
J: TRBJ2-3
CDR3: CASTTVGAGGTDTQYF

V: TRBV29-1
J: TRBJ2-3
CDR3: CSVEEGFSHTDTQYF

V: TRBV29-1
J: TRBJ2-1
CDR3: CSVVGLSSYNEQFF

V: TRBV24-1
J: TRBJ1-5
CDR3: CATSDYGEVNQPQHF

V: TRBV5-1
J: TRBJ2-3
CDR3: CASSLAGGASGGDTDTQYF

V: TRBV5-4
J: TRBJ2-3
CDR3: CASSRGLEGDTQYF

V: TRBV2
J: TRBJ2-5
CDR3: CASGQRPEAQYF

V: TRBV9
J: TRBJ1-2
CDR3: CASSVRVDYGYTF

V: TRBV21-1
J: TRBJ2-5
CDR3: CAGAGGPQETQYF

V: TRBV5-1
J: TRBJ2-1
CDR3: CASSLGRDKGAHEQFF

V: TRBV10-3
J: TRBJ2-1
CDR3: CAIRSGRASYNEQFF

V: TRBV30
J: TRBJ2-5
CDR3: CAWSNMETQYF

V: TRBV25-1
J: TRBJ2-3
CDR3: CASSESGGQGTDTQYF

V: TRBV14
J: TRBJ2-5
CDR3: CASSQDWGRKETQYF

V: TRBV5-1
J: TRBJ2-1
CDR3: CASSSTASGGYNEQFF

V: TRBV3-1
J: TRBJ2-3
CDR3: CASSWSKTPTDTQYF

V: TRBV6-5
J: TRBJ2-1
CDR3: CASTYVGAGSSYNEQFF

V: TRBV18
J: TRBJ2-4
CDR3: CASSPTPILAENIQYF

V: TRBV5-1
J: TRBJ2-3
CDR3: CASRRAQGADTQYF

V: TRBV6-5
J: TRBJ1-4
CDR3: CASSWDRSREKLFF

V: TRBV6-5
J: TRBJ2-1
CDR3: CASSPGGGVDNEQFF

V: TRBV25-1
J: TRBJ2-4
CDR3: CASSEKSPEHNIQYF

V: TRBV15
J: TRBJ2-2
CDR3: CATSRPRRNTGELFF

V: TRBV5-1
J: TRBJ2-3
CDR3: CASRRETVLDTQYF

V: TRBV5-1
J: TRBJ2-1
CDR3: CASSLAAGTRGYNEQFF

V: TRBV7-9
J: TRBJ1-5
CDR3: CASNGQGDQPQHF

V: TRBV4-2
J: TRBJ2-3
CDR3: CASSWTGGDTDTQYF

V: TRBV20-1
J: TRBJ2-3
CDR3: CSASGLTSGSTDTQYF